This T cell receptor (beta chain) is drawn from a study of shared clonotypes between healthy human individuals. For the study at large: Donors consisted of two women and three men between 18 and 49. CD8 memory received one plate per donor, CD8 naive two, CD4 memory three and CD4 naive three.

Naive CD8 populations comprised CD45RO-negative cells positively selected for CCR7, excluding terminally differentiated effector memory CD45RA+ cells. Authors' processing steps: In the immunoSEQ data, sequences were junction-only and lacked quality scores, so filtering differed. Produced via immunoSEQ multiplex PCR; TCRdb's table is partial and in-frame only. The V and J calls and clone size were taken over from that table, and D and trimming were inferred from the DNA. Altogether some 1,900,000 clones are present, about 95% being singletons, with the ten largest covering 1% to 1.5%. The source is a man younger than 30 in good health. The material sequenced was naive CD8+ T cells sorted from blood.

CDR3 sequence: CASSQDLAGSYGYTF. CDR3 bases: TGCGCCAGCAGCCAAGATCTGGCGGGCAGCTATGGCTACACCTTC. The rearrangement links TRBV4-1 to TRBJ1-2; D not resolved. The CDR3 is 15 residues long. Germline V gives CDR1 MGHRA, CDR2 YSYEKL. The germline V and J ends were trimmed by 0 bases and 4 bases, with 12 bases remaining between them.